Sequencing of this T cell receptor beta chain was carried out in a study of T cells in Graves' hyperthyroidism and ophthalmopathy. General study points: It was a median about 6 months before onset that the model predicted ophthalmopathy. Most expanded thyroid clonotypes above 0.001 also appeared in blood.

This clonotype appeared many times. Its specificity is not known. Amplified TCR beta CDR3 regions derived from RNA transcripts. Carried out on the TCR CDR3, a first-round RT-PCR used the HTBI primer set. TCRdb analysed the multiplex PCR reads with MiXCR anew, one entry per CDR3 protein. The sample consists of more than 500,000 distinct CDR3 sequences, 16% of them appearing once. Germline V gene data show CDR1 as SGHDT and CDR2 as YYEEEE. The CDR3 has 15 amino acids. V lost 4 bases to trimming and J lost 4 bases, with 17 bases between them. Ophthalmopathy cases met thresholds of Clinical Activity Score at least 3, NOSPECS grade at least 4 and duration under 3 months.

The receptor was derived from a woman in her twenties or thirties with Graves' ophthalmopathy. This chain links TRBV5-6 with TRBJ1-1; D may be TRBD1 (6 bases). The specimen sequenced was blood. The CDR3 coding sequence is TGTGCCAGCAGCCTTCACAGGAACAGGGTCACTGAAGCTTTCTTT. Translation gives CASSLHRNRVTEAFF.